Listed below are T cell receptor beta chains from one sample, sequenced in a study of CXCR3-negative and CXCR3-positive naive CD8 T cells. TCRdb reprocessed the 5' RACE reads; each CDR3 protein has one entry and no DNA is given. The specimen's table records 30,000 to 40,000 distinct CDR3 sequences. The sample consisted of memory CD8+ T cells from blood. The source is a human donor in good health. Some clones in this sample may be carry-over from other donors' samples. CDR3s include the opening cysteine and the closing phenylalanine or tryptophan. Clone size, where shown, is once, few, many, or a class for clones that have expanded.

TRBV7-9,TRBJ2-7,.,CASSPVGVPYEQYF
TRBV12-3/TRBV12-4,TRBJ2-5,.,CASSLTSGRETQYF
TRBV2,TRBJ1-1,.,CASRMTGGPNTEAFF
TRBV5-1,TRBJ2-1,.,CASSPGTDYNEQFF
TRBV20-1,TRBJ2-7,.,CSATSSVRPSYEQYF
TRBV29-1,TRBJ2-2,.,CSVRTGHGGSGGSLELFF
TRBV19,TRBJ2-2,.,CASKRETGELFF
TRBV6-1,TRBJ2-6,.,CASGGLAGSGANVLTF
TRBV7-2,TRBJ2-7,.,CASSPQLRSSYEQYF
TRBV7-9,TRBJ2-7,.,CASRGQGDYEQYF
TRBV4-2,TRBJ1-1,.,CASSQEGLSTEAFF
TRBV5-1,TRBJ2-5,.,CASSPDQGPETQYF
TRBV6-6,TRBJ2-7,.,CASRPIAGNSYEQYF
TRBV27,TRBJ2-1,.,CASSFRGSYNEQFF
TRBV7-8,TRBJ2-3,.,CASSSGTDTQYF
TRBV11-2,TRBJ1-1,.,CASTRGGSEAFF
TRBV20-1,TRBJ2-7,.,CSARDRSDPRAYEQYF
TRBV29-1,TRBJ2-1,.,CSVVRPSGSYEQFF
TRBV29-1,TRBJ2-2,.,CSVVQEDTGELFF
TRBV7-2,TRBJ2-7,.,CASSSRRGKNNEQYF
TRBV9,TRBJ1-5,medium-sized,CASSGGQGGQPQHF
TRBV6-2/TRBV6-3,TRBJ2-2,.,CASSYMAGELFF
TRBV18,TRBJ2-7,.,CASSTGLAGDIPIYEQYF
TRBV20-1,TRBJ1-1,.,CSARDDLGEGRDTEAFF
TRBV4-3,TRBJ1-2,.,CASSQETATRGGYTF
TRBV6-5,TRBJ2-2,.,CASSYFGTENTGELFF
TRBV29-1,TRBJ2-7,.,CSGGKTSYEQYF
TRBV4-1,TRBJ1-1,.,CASSQDSPWDTEAFF
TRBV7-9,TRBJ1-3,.,CASSSGPEQGNTIYF
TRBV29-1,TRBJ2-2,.,CSARGATGELFF
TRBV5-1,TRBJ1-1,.,CASSLQGAGTEAFF
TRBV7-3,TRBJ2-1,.,CASSLGGSNEQFF
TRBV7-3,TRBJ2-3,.,CASSLIGGVTDTQYF
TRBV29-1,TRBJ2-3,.,CSAAQAPDVWATSTDTQYF
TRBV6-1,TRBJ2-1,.,CASRERTGWNEQFF
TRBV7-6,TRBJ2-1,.,CASSQKTSGSHNEQFF